These 22 T cell receptor beta chains came from one sample sequenced in a study of T-cell reconstitution after alpha-beta-depleted transplantation in children. It was with unique molecular identifiers that the TCRbeta library was prepared. TCRdb re-analysed the PCR reads in MiXCR, keeping a single row per CDR3 protein. The data contain roughly 100,000 distinct CDR3 sequences, about 6.8% of them seen just once; the ten biggest clones take up 15% to 20%. Sequencing used PBMCs, obtained before TCRalphabeta/CD19-depleted stem cell transplant. The source of these receptors is a boy between 2 and 15 years old with acute lymphoblastic leukemia, due to receive a stem cell transplant.

The table lists this clonotype with many counts. The junction and the germline gene differ at one end; a read error may be behind it. The J gene is TRBJ2-1, the V gene TRBV28; tentatively, D is TRBD1 or TRBD2 (5 bases each). Germline lookup yields CDR1 MDHEN and CDR2 SYDVKM. The CDR3 runs 12 residues. CDR3 bases: TGTGCCAGCAGCACCTCCGGGACGCTGGGGGTCTTC. Protein sequence: CASSTSGTLGVF.

The chain combines TRBV7-2 with TRBJ2-1; a possible D gene is TRBD2 (7 bases). V dropped 8 bases and J dropped 6 bases, with 17 bases sitting between them. The CDR3 runs 14 residues. The germline gives CDR1 SGHTA, CDR2 FQGNSA. Written as DNA, the CDR3 is TGTGCCAGCCTTAGGGGGGGGGCCACCAATGAGCAGTTCTTC. Translation gives CASLRGGATNEQFF.

At least ten counts were recorded for this clonotype. The J gene is TRBJ2-2, the V gene TRBV20-1, with D perhaps TRBD1 (6 bases). The germline V gene encodes CDR1 DFQATT and CDR2 SNEGSKA (reference sequence). This CDR3 is 13 amino acids long. V was cut by 3 bases and J by 1 base, with 6 bases left in between. In nucleotides, the CDR3 is TGCAGTGCTAGCAGGGGGAACACCGGGGAGCTGTTTTTT. This sequence encodes CSASRGNTGELFF.

This clonotype was seen a handful of times. This may be a read error, as it is one base from a much larger clone. The conserved final phenylalanine or tryptophan is absent from the CDR3, which likely points to a read error. The V call is TRBV5-1, the J call TRBJ2-7; maybe TRBD1 (6 bases). This CDR3 is built from 13 residues. V was shortened by 0 bases and J by 3 bases, with 7 bases between the two germline ends. The germline CDR1 and CDR2 sequences are SGHRS and YFSETQ. The CDR3: CASSLGTDYEQYS. DNA for the CDR3: TGCGCCAGCAGCTTGGGGACAGACTACGAGCAGTACTCC.

This sequence joins TRBV6-2 or TRBV6-3 and TRBJ2-1; no firm D call. Germline loops: CDR1 MNHEY, CDR2 SVGEGT. The V end was cut by 0 bases, the J end by 5 bases, with 14 bases between. The CDR3 spans 16 residues. The CDR3 protein is CASSYSPAIPDNEQFF. In DNA form, the CDR3 reads TGTGCCAGCAGTTACTCGCCAGCAATCCCTGACAATGAGCAGTTCTTC.

Ten or more counts support this clonotype. The chain links TRBV7-3 to TRBJ2-5; the D gene is possibly TRBD2 (5 bases). V was clipped by 5 bases and J by 4 bases, with 17 bases between them. CDR3 length: 15 amino acids. Looked up from germline, CDR1 is SGHTA and CDR2 is FQGTGA. The CDR3 sequence: CASSRRGGERETQYF. CDR3 coding DNA: TGTGCCAGCAGCCGTCGGGGTGGGGAGAGAGAGACCCAGTACTTC.

Only a few counts were recorded for this clonotype. The chain links TRBV9 to TRBJ2-1; D possibly matches TRBD1 or TRBD2 (5 bases each). CDR3 size: 15 residues. V was trimmed by 0 bases and J by 3 bases, leaving 10 bases between them. CDR1 is SGDLS, CDR2 YYNGEE, per germline. This CDR3 reads CASSVGEGSYNEQFF. Here the CDR3 DNA reads TGTGCCAGCAGCGTAGGTGAGGGGAGCTACAATGAGCAGTTCTTC.

The sample holds many counts of this clonotype. The V call is TRBV5-1, the J call TRBJ1-2; D remains ambiguous. Trimming removed 1 base from V and 11 bases from J, with 15 bases in between. CDR3 length: 13 residues. CDR1 and CDR2 (germline): SGHRS, YFSETQ. The CDR3 DNA reads TGCGCCAGCAGCTTGACACGCGCAGAATCATACACCTTC. Translated, it gives CASSLTRAESYTF. The full variable domain, completed using reference TRBV5-1 and TRBJ1-2, is KAGVTQTPRYLIKTRGQQVTLSCSPISGHRSVSWYQQTPGQGLQFLFEYFSETQRNKGNFPGRFSGRQFSNSRSEMNVSTLELGDSALYLCASSLTRAESYTFGSGTRLTVV.

This clonotype was recorded a few times. The J gene is TRBJ1-1, the V gene TRBV29-1; unclear D gene. V gave up 4 bases and J gave up 0 bases, with 15 bases separating them. Germline loops: CDR1 SQVTM, CDR2 ANQGSEA. The length of the CDR3 is 15 residues. CDR3 region: CSVAPTPFMNTEAFF. The DNA of the CDR3 is TGCAGCGTTGCCCCAACCCCGTTCATGAACACTGAAGCTTTCTTT.

The chain employs TRBV20-1 and TRBJ1-1, with D maybe TRBD1 (5 bases). Germline CDR1 is DFQATT and CDR2 is SNEGSKA (reference sequence). This CDR3 spans 13 amino acids. This CDR3 reads CSATGGENTEAFF. For the CDR3, the DNA is TGCAGCGCGACGGGGGGGGAGAACACTGAAGCTTTCTTT.

This clonotype turned up a few times. The chain links TRBV10-1 to TRBJ2-2; a weak D match, TRBD1 (5 bases). Germline V gene lookup returns CDR1 WNHNN and CDR2 SYGVQD (reference sequence). Trimming stripped 7 bases from V and 3 bases from J, with 12 bases between. The CDR3 consists of 14 residues. The CDR3 DNA sequence: TGCGCCAGCAAGCTGGACACTCACACCGGGGAGCTGTTTTTT. It is translated as CASKLDTHTGELFF.

This clonotype is categorized as medium-sized. This chain's CDR3 is CASSFPSSGTDTQYF. In DNA form, the CDR3 reads TGTGCCAGCAGCTTCCCGTCAAGCGGCACAGATACGCAGTATTTT. The chain has TRBV7-9 and TRBJ2-3; unclear D gene. The CDR3 is made up of 15 amino acids. CDR1 is SEHNR and CDR2 is FQNEAQ in the germline V gene (reference sequence). The V end was cut by 3 bases, the J end by 1 base, with 11 bases between.

J is TRBJ1-2 and V is TRBV6-6, with D maybe TRBD1 (5 bases). This CDR3 is 12 amino acids long. The germline V gene encodes CDR1 MNHNY and CDR2 SVGAGI (reference sequence). V lost 5 bases to trimming and J lost 7 bases, with 11 bases between them. CDR3 DNA sequence: TGTGCCAGCAGTGGTGAGGGGTCTGGCTACACCTTC. This sequence encodes CASSGEGSGYTF.

The CDR3 coding sequence is TGTGCCAGCAGCCGACAGACAGGCACCAGCGCTGAAGCTTTCTTT. Protein sequence: CASSRQTGTSAEAFF. The chain recombines TRBV7-6 with TRBJ1-1; tentatively, D is TRBD1 (6 bases). Germline-derived CDR1 and CDR2 are SGHVS and FNYEAQ. V lost 5 bases and J lost 6, with 19 bases in between. CDR3 length: 15 amino acids.

This clonotype was seen at least ten times. The CDR3: CASLTSGLNEQFF. The CDR3 coding sequence is TGTGCCAGCCTGACTAGCGGGTTGAATGAGCAGTTCTTC. The V and J genes are TRBV2 and TRBJ2-1; 10 bases are a match to TRBD2. The trim removed 8 bases at V and 7 bases at J, leaving 5 bases unmatched. The CDR3 covers 13 residues. From germline, CDR1 is SNHLY and CDR2 FYNNEI.

This clonotype appeared many times. The chain recombines TRBV20-1 with TRBJ2-5; TRBD2 matches 7 bases. Germline loops: CDR1 DFQATT, CDR2 SNEGSKA (reference sequence). This CDR3 region has 14 residues. J lost 5 bases, V lost 1 base, and 7 bases had no gene match. CDR3 sequence: CSARAGLTLETQYF. DNA for the CDR3: TGCAGTGCTAGAGCGGGACTAACCTTGGAGACCCAGTACTTC.

This clonotype was detected ten times or more. The chain employs TRBV20-1 and TRBJ2-5; TRBD2 aligns across 8 bases. Germline CDR1 is DFQATT and CDR2 is SNEGSKA (reference sequence). V shed 0 bases and J 1 base; nucleotides not matched to a gene: 13. The CDR3 has 18 residues. CDR3 DNA sequence: TGCAGTGCTAGAGATGGAAGGCTAGCGGGTCTCTTCCAAGAGACCCAGTACTTC. Its translation is CSARDGRLAGLFQETQYF.

V gene TRBV7-9 combines with J gene TRBJ2-6; D remains ambiguous. With 0 bases removed from V and 4 bases from J, the gap between germline ends came to 10 bases. Germline lookup yields CDR1 SEHNR and CDR2 FQNEAQ (reference sequence). The CDR3 is 16 amino acids. CDR3 bases: TGTGCCAGCAGCTTAGCCAGACGAGCAGGGGCCAACGTCCTGACTTTC. Translated, it gives CASSLARRAGANVLTF.

This clonotype was counted a few times. This chain links TRBV5-1 with TRBJ1-2; D remains ambiguous. V lost 5 bases, J lost 2 bases, and 13 bases lay in between. CDR1 is SGHRS and CDR2 is YFSETQ in the germline V gene. The CDR3 contains 14 residues. The CDR3 DNA sequence: TGCGCCAGCAGAAACCGGACGGTGAACTATGGCTACACCTTC. Translated, it gives CASRNRTVNYGYTF. Variable domain in full (rest from reference TRBV5-1 and TRBJ1-2): KAGVTQTPRYLIKTRGQQVTLSCSPISGHRSVSWYQQTPGQGLQFLFEYFSETQRNKGNFPGRFSGRQFSNSRSEMNVSTLELGDSALYLCASRNRTVNYGYTFGSGTRLTVV.

This clonotype was detected only a few times. The rearrangement joins TRBV12-3 or TRBV12-4 to TRBJ2-3, with TRBD2 matching 8 bases. The CDR3 covers 17 residues. The junction had 12 bases not matched to a gene; V was cut back by 6 bases and J by 1 base. The CDR3 DNA reads TGTGCCAGCAGCACAACGGGGGGGCCTATGGGCACAGATACGCAGTATTTT. It encodes CASSTTGGPMGTDTQYF.

This clonotype showed up many times. The chain joins TRBV5-1 to TRBJ2-3; the match to TRBD2 covers 11 bases. Germline lookup yields CDR1 SGHRS and CDR2 YFSETQ. The J segment lost 5 bases and the V segment lost 0 bases, leaving 5 bases of the junction unmatched. This CDR3 has 16 amino acids. The CDR3 DNA is TGCGCCAGCAGCTTGGGTAGCGGGGGGGCTGGAGATACGCAGTATTTT. It specifies CASSLGSGGAGDTQYF.

In this sample, this clonotype turned up many times. V is TRBV28 and J is TRBJ2-7; 8 positions match TRBD1. The CDR3 has 16 amino acids. Germline assignment: CDR1 MDHEN and CDR2 SYDVKM. V shed 4 bases, J shed 4 bases, and the junction held 12 bases outside the gene matches. The CDR3 DNA is TGTGCCAGCAGTTCACCCGGACAGGGAAGAATGTACGAGCAGTACTTC. It translates to CASSSPGQGRMYEQYF.